The rows below give T cell receptor beta chains drawn from one sample of a study of blood T cell repertoires in COVID-19. Profiling relied on immunoSEQ multiplex PCR, and the TCRdb table lists in-frame clones only, not all of them. The sample includes approximately 190,000 clones, roughly 86% of them seen just once. The sample consisted of peripheral blood. All receptors derive from a woman between 70 and 85 years old with active or convalescent COVID-19. Each CDR3 is given with its conserved first and last residue.

V gene: TRBV7-6; J gene: TRBJ2-3; CDR3 protein: CASSNNNRGLADTQYF
V gene: TRBV19; J gene: TRBJ2-2; CDR3 protein: CASGGASGRVPGELFF
V gene: TRBV5-5; J gene: TRBJ2-5; CDR3 protein: CASSLEVAGWETQYF
V gene: TRBV7-9; J gene: TRBJ2-3; CDR3 protein: CASSLDLAGGADTQYF
V gene: TRBV10-3; J gene: TRBJ2-3; CDR3 protein: CAISGDRGTDTQYF
V gene: TRBV2; J gene: TRBJ1-1; CDR3 protein: CASSVGVRGAEAFF
V gene: TRBV27; J gene: TRBJ1-2; CDR3 protein: CASSPWGGAYGYTF
V gene: TRBV4-1; J gene: TRBJ1-1; CDR3 protein: CASSQPTGPVNTEAFF
V gene: TRBV11-2; J gene: TRBJ2-2; CDR3 protein: CASSLEGQGTGELFF
V gene: TRBV19; J gene: TRBJ1-6; CDR3 protein: CASEPGGGNSPLHF
V gene: TRBV27; J gene: TRBJ2-1; CDR3 protein: CASSMRLAGVAYNEQFF
V gene: TRBV9; J gene: TRBJ2-7; CDR3 protein: CASSPDSGSTYEQYF
V gene: TRBV27; J gene: TRBJ2-1; CDR3 protein: CASSLVQDNEQFF
V gene: TRBV18; J gene: TRBJ2-1; CDR3 protein: CASSPQLQGARNEQFF
V gene: TRBV10-2; J gene: TRBJ2-5; CDR3 protein: CASNSQETQYF
V gene: TRBV28; J gene: TRBJ1-3; CDR3 protein: CASTFGGLSGNTIYF
V gene: TRBV20-1; J gene: TRBJ2-5; CDR3 protein: CSASFGSSSETQYF
V gene: TRBV5-5; J gene: TRBJ2-7; CDR3 protein: CASSSTHRAATYEQYF
V gene: TRBV11-2; J gene: TRBJ2-1; CDR3 protein: CASRVGQWEYNEQFF
V gene: TRBV25-1; J gene: TRBJ2-3; CDR3 protein: CASSAISIEDTQYF
V gene: TRBV11-2; J gene: TRBJ2-5; CDR3 protein: CASSLRLAGVETQYF
V gene: TRBV24-1; J gene: TRBJ1-5; CDR3 protein: CATSGSGTGNQPQHF
V gene: TRBV6-5; J gene: TRBJ2-7; CDR3 protein: CASRPSGGTYEQYF
V gene: TRBV28; J gene: TRBJ2-2; CDR3 protein: CASSSGGIAGELFF
V gene: TRBV9; J gene: TRBJ2-3; CDR3 protein: CASTAFSGSGDTQYF
V gene: TRBV6-6; J gene: TRBJ2-7; CDR3 protein: CASSYTGADEQYF
V gene: TRBV19; J gene: TRBJ2-7; CDR3 protein: CASSIAAVPYEQYF
V gene: TRBV4-1; J gene: TRBJ2-7; CDR3 protein: CASSQDSRESYEQYF
V gene: TRBV11-2; J gene: TRBJ1-4; CDR3 protein: CASSPSRGRIGTNEKLFF
V gene: TRBV4-2; J gene: TRBJ2-3; CDR3 protein: CASSQDVRDTQYF
V gene: TRBV5-8; J gene: TRBJ2-5; CDR3 protein: CVSGGQGRTQYF
V gene: TRBV5-4; J gene: TRBJ2-1; CDR3 protein: CASSLRGGPEQFF
V gene: TRBV30; J gene: TRBJ2-7; CDR3 protein: CAWKNSGFYEQYF
V gene: TRBV28; J gene: TRBJ1-6; CDR3 protein: CASSFVGQGVVSPLHF
V gene: TRBV11-3; J gene: TRBJ1-1; CDR3 protein: CASSFDRDTEAFF
V gene: TRBV18; J gene: TRBJ1-2; CDR3 protein: CASSPQQSDPGGYTF
V gene: TRBV5-1; J gene: TRBJ1-6; CDR3 protein: CASSLSTGGNSPLHF
V gene: TRBV2; J gene: TRBJ2-2; CDR3 protein: CASRTGGRTGELFF
V gene: TRBV6-5; J gene: TRBJ1-2; CDR3 protein: CASSSPRTVGYTF
V gene: TRBV29-1; J gene: TRBJ2-5; CDR3 protein: CSVDGGRETQYF
V gene: TRBV28; J gene: TRBJ2-5; CDR3 protein: CASSWLPRQGRGETQYF
V gene: TRBV19; J gene: TRBJ2-5; CDR3 protein: CASSGKGGGYFSETQYF
V gene: TRBV5-1; J gene: TRBJ2-7; CDR3 protein: CASSLGPLGQGDYEQYF
V gene: TRBV24-1; J gene: TRBJ2-5; CDR3 protein: CATSDLKGADETQYF
V gene: TRBV4-1; J gene: TRBJ2-7; CDR3 protein: CASSQGSGRAREQYF
V gene: TRBV6-5; J gene: TRBJ2-5; CDR3 protein: CASSRSGETQYF
V gene: TRBV2; J gene: TRBJ1-3; CDR3 protein: CASERDRAGNTIYF
V gene: TRBV27; J gene: TRBJ1-6; CDR3 protein: CASRPRLTGPAFWWPPLHF
V gene: TRBV7-3; J gene: TRBJ2-1; CDR3 protein: CASSSSGTSGRNEQFF
V gene: TRBV3-1/TRBV3-2; J gene: TRBJ2-5; CDR3 protein: CASRLQGTLSETQYF
V gene: TRBV12-3/TRBV12-4; J gene: TRBJ2-2; CDR3 protein: CASNLRGSELFF
V gene: TRBV19; J gene: TRBJ2-5; CDR3 protein: CASSITGVTRMPRETQYF
V gene: TRBV30; J gene: TRBJ1-1; CDR3 protein: CAWNSGNSAEAFF
V gene: TRBV2; J gene: TRBJ2-2; CDR3 protein: CASSRGTSQELFF
V gene: TRBV18; J gene: TRBJ2-5; CDR3 protein: CASSPPRGGQETQYF
V gene: TRBV4-1; J gene: TRBJ2-1; CDR3 protein: CASSHLGSPPYNEQFF
V gene: TRBV27; J gene: TRBJ1-5; CDR3 protein: CASSFLGQPQHF
V gene: TRBV10-3; J gene: TRBJ2-3; CDR3 protein: CAISTGVAGEGTQYF